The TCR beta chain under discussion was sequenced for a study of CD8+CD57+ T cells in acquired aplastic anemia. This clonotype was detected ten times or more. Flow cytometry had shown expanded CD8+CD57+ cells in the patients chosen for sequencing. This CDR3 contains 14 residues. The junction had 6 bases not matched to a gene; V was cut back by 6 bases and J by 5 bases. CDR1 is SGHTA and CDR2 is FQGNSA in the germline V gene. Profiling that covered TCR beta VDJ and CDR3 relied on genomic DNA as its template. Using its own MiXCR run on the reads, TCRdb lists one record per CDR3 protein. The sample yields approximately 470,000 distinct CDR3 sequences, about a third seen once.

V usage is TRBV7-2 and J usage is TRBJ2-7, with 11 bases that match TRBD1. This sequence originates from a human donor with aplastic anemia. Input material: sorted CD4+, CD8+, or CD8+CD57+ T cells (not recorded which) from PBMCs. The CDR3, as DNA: TGTGCCAGCAGTTTGGGACAGGGGGTAGACGAGCAGTACTTC. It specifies CASSLGQGVDEQYF.